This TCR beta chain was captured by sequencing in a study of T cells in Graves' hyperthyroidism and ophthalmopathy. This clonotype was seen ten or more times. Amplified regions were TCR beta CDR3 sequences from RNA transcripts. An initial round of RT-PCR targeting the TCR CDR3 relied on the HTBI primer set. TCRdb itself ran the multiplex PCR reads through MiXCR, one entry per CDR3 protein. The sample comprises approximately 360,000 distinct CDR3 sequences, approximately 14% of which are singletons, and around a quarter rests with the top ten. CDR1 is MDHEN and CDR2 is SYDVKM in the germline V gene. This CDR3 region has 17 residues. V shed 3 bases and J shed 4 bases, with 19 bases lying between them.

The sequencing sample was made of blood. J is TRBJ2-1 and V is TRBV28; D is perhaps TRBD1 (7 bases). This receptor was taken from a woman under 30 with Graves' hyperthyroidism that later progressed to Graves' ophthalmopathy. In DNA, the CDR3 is TGTGCCAGCAGTTTGGGACCCAGGGGGGCGTATTACAATGAGCAGTTCTTC. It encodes CASSLGPRGAYYNEQFF.